The clone carrying this TCR beta chain occurred a few times. What it recognizes is unknown. The data stem from a study of T cells in narcolepsy. Study-level background: Donors had narcolepsy type 1 or type 2, or were healthy controls. Findings and caveats of the study: HCRT-specific and TRIB2-specific autoreactive clonotypes appeared among same-patient CSF and blood CD4+ clonotypes. No autoreactive T cell clone sequences appeared in some memory CD4+ repertoires. Reportedly, autoreactive clonotypes were serially detected in patients' blood but not controls'.

Between the trimmed V and J ends, which lost 5 bases and 2 bases, there was a span of 7 bases. Germline values: CDR1 SGHTA, CDR2 FQGNSA. The CDR3 length is 12 residues. Measured with immunoSEQ multiplex PCR; TCRdb has only the in-frame clones, and not every one. The table has 25,000 to 35,000 clones, under 85% seen once. The gene calls are TRBV7-2 and TRBJ2-7, with D hard to call. The sequence came from a human donor with narcolepsy. The source material was CD45RA- memory CD4+ T cells from PBMCs. CDR3 region: CASSTQTYEQYF. The CDR3 nucleotides are TGTGCCAGCAGCACGCAAACCTACGAGCAGTACTTC.